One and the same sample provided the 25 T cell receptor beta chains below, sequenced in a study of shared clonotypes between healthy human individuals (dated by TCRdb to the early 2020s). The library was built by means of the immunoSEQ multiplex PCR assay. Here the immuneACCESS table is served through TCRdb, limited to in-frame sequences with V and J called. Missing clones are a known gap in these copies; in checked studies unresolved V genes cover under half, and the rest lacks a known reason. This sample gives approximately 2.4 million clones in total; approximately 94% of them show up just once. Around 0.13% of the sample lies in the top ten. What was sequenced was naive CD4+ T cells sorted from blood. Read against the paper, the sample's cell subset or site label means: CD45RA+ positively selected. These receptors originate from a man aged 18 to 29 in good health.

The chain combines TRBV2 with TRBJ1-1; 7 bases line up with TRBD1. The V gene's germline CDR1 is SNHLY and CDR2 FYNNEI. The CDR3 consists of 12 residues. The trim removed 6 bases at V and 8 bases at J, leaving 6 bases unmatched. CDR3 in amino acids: CASSRDSGEAFF. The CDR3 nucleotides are TGTGCCAGCAGCCGGGACAGCGGGGAAGCTTTCTTT.

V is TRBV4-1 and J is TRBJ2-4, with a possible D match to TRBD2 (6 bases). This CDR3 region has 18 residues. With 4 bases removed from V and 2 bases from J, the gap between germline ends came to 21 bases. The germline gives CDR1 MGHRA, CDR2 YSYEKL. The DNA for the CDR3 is TGCGCCAGCAGCCCGGGAGTAGTTTTGGGACGGACCAAAAACATTCAGTACTTC. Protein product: CASSPGVVLGRTKNIQYF.

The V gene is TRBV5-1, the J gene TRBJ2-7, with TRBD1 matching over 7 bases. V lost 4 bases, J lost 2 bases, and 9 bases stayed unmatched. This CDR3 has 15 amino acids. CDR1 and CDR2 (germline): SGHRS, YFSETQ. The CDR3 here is CASSPRGTATYEQYF. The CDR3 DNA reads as TGCGCCAGCAGCCCCCGAGGGACAGCCACCTACGAGCAGTACTTC. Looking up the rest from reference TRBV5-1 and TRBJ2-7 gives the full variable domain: KAGVTQTPRYLIKTRGQQVTLSCSPISGHRSVSWYQQTPGQGLQFLFEYFSETQRNKGNFPGRFSGRQFSNSRSEMNVSTLELGDSALYLCASSPRGTATYEQYFGPGTRLTVT.

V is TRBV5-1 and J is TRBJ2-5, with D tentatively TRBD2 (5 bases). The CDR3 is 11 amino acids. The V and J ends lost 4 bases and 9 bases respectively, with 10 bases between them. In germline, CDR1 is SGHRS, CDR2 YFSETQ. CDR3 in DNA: TGCGCCAGCAGCCTTGACTACTCCCAGTACTTC. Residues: CASSLDYSQYF.

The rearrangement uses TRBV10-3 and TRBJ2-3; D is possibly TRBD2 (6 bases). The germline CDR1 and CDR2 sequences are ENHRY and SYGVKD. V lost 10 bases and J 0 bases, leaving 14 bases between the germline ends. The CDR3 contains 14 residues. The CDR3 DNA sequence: TGTGCCACCTATTTGGGGGGTAGCACAGATACGCAGTATTTT. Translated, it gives CATYLGGSTDTQYF.

CDR3 loop: CASSQRGSGRSADTQYF. Here the CDR3 DNA reads TGTGCCAGCAGCCAGAGGGGTAGCGGGAGGAGCGCGGATACGCAGTATTTT. The chain employs TRBV27 and TRBJ2-3, with 10 bases lining up with TRBD2. J gave up 6 bases and V 6 bases, and 15 bases lay outside the gene matches. From germline, CDR1 is MNHEY and CDR2 SMNVEV (reference sequence). The CDR3 spans 17 residues.

This chain's CDR3 is CASSFDGIFGTQYF. The CDR3 nucleotides read TGTGCCAGCAGCTTTGATGGGATCTTCGGGACCCAGTACTTC. The V call is TRBV7-9, the J call TRBJ2-5; no firm D call. The V end lost 3 bases, the J end lost 7 bases, and 15 bases lay between the germline ends. This CDR3 contains 14 residues. Germline values: CDR1 SEHNR, CDR2 FQNEAQ (reference sequence).

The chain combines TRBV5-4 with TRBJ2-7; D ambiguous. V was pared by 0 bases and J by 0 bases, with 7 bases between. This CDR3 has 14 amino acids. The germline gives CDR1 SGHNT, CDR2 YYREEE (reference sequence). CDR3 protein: CASSLDGSSYEQYF. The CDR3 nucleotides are TGTGCCAGCAGCTTGGACGGGTCCTCCTACGAGCAGTACTTC.

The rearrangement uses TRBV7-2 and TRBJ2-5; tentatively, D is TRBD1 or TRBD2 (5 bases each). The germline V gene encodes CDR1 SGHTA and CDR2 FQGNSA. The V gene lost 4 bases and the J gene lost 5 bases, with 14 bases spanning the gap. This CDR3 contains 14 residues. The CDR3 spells CASSWGPAAETQYF. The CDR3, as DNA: TGTGCCAGCAGCTGGGGACCCGCGGCGGAGACCCAGTACTTC.

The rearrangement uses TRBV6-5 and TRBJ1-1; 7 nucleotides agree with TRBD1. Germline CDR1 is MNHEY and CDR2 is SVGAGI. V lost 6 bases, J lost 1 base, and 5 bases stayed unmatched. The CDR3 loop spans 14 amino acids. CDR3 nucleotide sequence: TGTGCCAGCAGGAAGGGGACAGCGAACACTGAAGCTTTCTTT. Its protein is CASRKGTANTEAFF.

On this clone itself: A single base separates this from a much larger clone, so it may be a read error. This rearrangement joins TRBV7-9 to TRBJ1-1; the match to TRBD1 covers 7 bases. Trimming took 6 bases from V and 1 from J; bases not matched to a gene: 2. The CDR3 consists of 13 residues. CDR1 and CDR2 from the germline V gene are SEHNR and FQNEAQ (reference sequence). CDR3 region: CASSYRGNTEAFF. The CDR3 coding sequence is TGTGCCAGCAGTTACAGGGGGAACACTGAAGCTTTCTTT.

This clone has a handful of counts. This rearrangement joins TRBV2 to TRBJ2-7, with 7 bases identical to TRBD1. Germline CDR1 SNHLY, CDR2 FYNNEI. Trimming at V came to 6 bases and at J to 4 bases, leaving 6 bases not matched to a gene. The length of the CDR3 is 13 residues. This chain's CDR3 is CASRTGLLYEQYF. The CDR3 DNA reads TGTGCCAGCAGGACAGGGTTGTTGTACGAGCAGTACTTC.

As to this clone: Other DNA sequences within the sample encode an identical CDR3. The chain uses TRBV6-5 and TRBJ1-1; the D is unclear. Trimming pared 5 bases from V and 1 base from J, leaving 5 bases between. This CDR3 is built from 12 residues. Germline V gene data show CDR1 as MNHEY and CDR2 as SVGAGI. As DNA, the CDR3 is TGTGCCAGCAGTAGGAAGAACACTGAAGCTTTCTTT. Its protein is CASSRKNTEAFF.

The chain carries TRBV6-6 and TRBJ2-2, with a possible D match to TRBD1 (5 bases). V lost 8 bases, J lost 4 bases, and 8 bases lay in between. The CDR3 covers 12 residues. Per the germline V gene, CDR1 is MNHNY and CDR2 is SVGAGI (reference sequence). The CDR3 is CASGHSTGELFF. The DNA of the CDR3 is TGTGCCAGCGGACACAGCACCGGGGAGCTGTTTTTT.

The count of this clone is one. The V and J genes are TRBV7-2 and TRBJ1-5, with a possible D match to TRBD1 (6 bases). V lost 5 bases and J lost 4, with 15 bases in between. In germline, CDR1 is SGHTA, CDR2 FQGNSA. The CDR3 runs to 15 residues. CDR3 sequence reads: CASSVQGSLNQPQHF. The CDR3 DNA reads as TGTGCCAGCAGCGTACAGGGTTCTCTAAATCAGCCCCAGCATTTT.

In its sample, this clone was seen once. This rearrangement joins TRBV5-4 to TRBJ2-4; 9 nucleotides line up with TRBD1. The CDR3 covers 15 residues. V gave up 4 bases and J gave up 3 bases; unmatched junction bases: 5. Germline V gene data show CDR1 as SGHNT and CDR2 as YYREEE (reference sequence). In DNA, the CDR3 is TGTGCCAGCAGCGCCATGGACAGGGGCAAAAACATTCAGTACTTC. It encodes CASSAMDRGKNIQYF.

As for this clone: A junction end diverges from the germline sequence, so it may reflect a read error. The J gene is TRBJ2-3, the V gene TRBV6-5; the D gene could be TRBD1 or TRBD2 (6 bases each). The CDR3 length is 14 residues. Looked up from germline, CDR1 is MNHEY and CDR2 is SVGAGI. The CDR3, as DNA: TGTGCCGGCAGTTTGCCGGGGGCCAAGGATACGCAGTATTTT. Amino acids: CAGSLPGAKDTQYF.

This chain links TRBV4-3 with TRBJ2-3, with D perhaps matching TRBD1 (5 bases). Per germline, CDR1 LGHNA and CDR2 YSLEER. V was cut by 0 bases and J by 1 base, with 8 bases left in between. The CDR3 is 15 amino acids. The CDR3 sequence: CASSQEGARTDTQYF. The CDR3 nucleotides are TGCGCCAGCAGCCAAGAAGGGGCCCGCACAGATACGCAGTATTTT.

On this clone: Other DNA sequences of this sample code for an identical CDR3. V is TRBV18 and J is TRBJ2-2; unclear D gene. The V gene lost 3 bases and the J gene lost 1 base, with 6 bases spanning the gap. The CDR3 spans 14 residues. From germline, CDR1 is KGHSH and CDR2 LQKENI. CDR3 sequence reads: CASSPSQNTGELFF. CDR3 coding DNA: TGTGCCAGCTCACCGTCCCAGAACACCGGGGAGCTGTTTTTT. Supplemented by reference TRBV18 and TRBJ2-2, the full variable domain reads NAGVMQNPRHLVRRRGQEARLRCSPMKGHSHVYWYRQLPEEGLKFMVYLQKENIIDESGMPKERFSAEFPKEGPSILRIQQVVRGDSAAYFCASSPSQNTGELFFGEGSRLTVL.

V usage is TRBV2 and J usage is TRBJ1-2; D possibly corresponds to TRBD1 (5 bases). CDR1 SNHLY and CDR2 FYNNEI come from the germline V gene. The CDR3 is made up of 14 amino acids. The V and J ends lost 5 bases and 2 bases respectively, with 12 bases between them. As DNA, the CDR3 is TGTGCCAGCAGTATACAGGTATCGAACTATGGCTACACCTTC. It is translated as CASSIQVSNYGYTF. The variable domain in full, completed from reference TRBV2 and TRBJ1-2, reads EPEVTQTPSHQVTQMGQEVILRCVPISNHLYFYWYRQILGQKVEFLVSFYNNEISEKSEIFDDQFSVERPDGSNFTLKIRSTKLEDSAMYFCASSIQVSNYGYTFGSGTRLTVV.

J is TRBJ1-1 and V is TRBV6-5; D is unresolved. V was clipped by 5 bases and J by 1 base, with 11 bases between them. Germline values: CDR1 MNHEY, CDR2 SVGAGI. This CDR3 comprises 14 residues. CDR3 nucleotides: TGTGCCAGCAGTGCGCCCCGGGGGAACACTGAAGCTTTCTTT. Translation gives CASSAPRGNTEAFF.

CDR3: CAIGTGFSGNTIYF. CDR3 DNA sequence: TGTGCCATCGGGACGGGCTTCTCTGGAAACACCATATATTTT. The chain uses TRBV10-3 and TRBJ1-3, with D tentatively TRBD1 (5 bases). This CDR3 has 14 residues. Germline V lookup: CDR1 ENHRY, CDR2 SYGVKD. Trimming stripped 8 bases from V and 0 bases from J, with 11 bases between.

CDR3 region: CASRTTGQNTEAFF. The CDR3 DNA follows: TGTGCCAGCAGAACGACAGGCCAGAACACTGAAGCTTTCTTT. This rearrangement joins TRBV5-4 to TRBJ1-1, with TRBD1 as a possible D gene (6 bases). The germline gives CDR1 SGHNT, CDR2 YYREEE (reference sequence). The V end was cut by 5 bases, the J end by 1 base, with 12 bases between. The length of the CDR3 is 14 residues.

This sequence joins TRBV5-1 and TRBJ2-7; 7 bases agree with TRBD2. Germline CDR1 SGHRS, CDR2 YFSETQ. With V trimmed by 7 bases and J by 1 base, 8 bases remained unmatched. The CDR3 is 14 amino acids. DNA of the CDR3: TGCGCCAGCCATCCGGGACTAACATCCTACGAGCAGTACTTC. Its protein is CASHPGLTSYEQYF.

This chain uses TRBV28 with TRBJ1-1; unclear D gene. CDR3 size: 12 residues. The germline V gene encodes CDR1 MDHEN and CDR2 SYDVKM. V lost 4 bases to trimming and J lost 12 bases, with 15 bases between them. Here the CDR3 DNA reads TGTGCCAGCAGTTCCCTCGGTGACATACCTTTCTTT. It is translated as CASSSLGDIPFF.